A selection of T cell receptor beta chains follows, all from one sample in a study of CD8+CD57+ T cells in acquired aplastic anemia. TCRdb fed the reads into MiXCR, producing one record per CDR3 protein. The sample holds 150,000 to 200,000 distinct CDR3 sequences, roughly 40% seen once. The material sequenced was sorted CD4+, CD8+, or CD8+CD57+ T cells (not recorded which) from PBMCs. All receptors derive from a human donor in good health. The CDR3 runs from the conserved cysteine through the conserved F or W. The order of the fields is clone size, J gene, V gene, D gene, CDR3 DNA, CDR3 protein. A D gene is named only where the DNA matches it firmly. Clone size, where shown, is once, few, many, or a class for clones that have expanded.

clone size: many
J gene: TRBJ2-1
V gene: TRBV7-9
D gene: TRBD1
CDR3 DNA: TGTGCCAGCAGCACCGGGACAGGGGCCTACAATGAGCAGTTCTTC
CDR3 protein: CASSTGTGAYNEQFF

clone size: NA
J gene: TRBJ1-1
V gene: TRBV25-1
D gene: NA
CDR3 DNA: TGTGCCAGTCAGGAGAGGTCCGCAGGAACTGAAGCTTTCTTT
CDR3 protein: CASQERSAGTEAFF

clone size: once
J gene: TRBJ2-7
V gene: TRBV10-1
D gene: NA
CDR3 DNA: TGCGCCAGCAGTGAGTACCGGGGCGGCTACGAGCAGTACTTC
CDR3 protein: CASSEYRGGYEQYF

clone size: many
J gene: TRBJ1-1
V gene: TRBV9
D gene: NA
CDR3 DNA: TGTGCCAGCAGCCCCCAAAGGGGGAGGGACACTGAAGCTTTCTTT
CDR3 protein: CASSPQRGRDTEAFF

clone size: NA
J gene: TRBJ1-6
V gene: TRBV10-2
D gene: NA
CDR3 DNA: TGCGCCAGCAGAGACCTCAAAGGGAGCTCCTATAATTCACCCCTCCACTTT
CDR3 protein: CASRDLKGSSYNSPLHF

clone size: NA
J gene: TRBJ2-5
V gene: TRBV20-1
D gene: NA
CDR3 DNA: TGCAGTGCTAGTAGACTAGACCAAGAGACCCAGTACTTC
CDR3 protein: CSASRLDQETQYF

clone size: few
J gene: TRBJ2-7
V gene: TRBV2
D gene: NA
CDR3 DNA: TGCGCCAGCAGTGATGGCTCCTACGAGCAGTACTTC
CDR3 protein: CASSDGSYEQYF

clone size: few
J gene: TRBJ2-1
V gene: TRBV6-2/TRBV6-3
D gene: NA
CDR3 DNA: TGTGCCAGCAGTTACTCGGGGTCCTCATGGGGGGATGAGCAGTTCTTC
CDR3 protein: CASSYSGSSWGDEQFF

clone size: few
J gene: TRBJ2-4
V gene: TRBV19
D gene: TRBD1
CDR3 DNA: TGTGCCAGTAGTATTGCAAACCTCGACAGGGGCGGAATTCAGTACTTC
CDR3 protein: CASSIANLDRGGIQYF

clone size: many
J gene: TRBJ1-1
V gene: TRBV5-1
D gene: NA
CDR3 DNA: TGCGCCAGCGGAAACACGGGGAGCAACACTGAAGCTTTCTTT
CDR3 protein: CASGNTGSNTEAFF

clone size: NA
J gene: TRBJ2-3
V gene: TRBV28
D gene: NA
CDR3 DNA: TGTGCCAGCAGTTTGGCCAGCTTAGGGAGTGATACGCAGTATTTT
CDR3 protein: CASSLASLGSDTQYF

clone size: NA
J gene: TRBJ2-1
V gene: TRBV20-1
D gene: NA
CDR3 DNA: TGCAGTGTTTCGGGCCTGGGCGACAATGAGCAGTTCTTC
CDR3 protein: CSVSGLGDNEQFF

clone size: NA
J gene: TRBJ1-6
V gene: TRBV5-1
D gene: TRBD1
CDR3 DNA: TGCGCCAGCAGCTTACTCCAGGGGGCTGATTCACCCCTCCACTTT
CDR3 protein: CASSLLQGADSPLHF

clone size: many
J gene: TRBJ2-7
V gene: TRBV20-1
D gene: NA
CDR3 DNA: TGCAGTGCGGGGACCGAACTAACCTACGAGCAGTACTTC
CDR3 protein: CSAGTELTYEQYF

clone size: many
J gene: TRBJ2-2
V gene: TRBV15
D gene: NA
CDR3 DNA: TGTGCCACCAGCAGGCGGGGTCCCGGGGAGCTGTTTTTT
CDR3 protein: CATSRRGPGELFF

clone size: many
J gene: TRBJ1-4
V gene: TRBV7-3
D gene: NA
CDR3 DNA: TGTGCCAGCAGTCCCACGGGTTCTGGAGAAAAACTGTTTTTT
CDR3 protein: CASSPTGSGEKLFF

clone size: few
J gene: TRBJ2-1
V gene: TRBV25-1
D gene: NA
CDR3 DNA: TGTGCCAGCAGTGGGCAGGGGAAGTTCAATGAGCAGTTCTTC
CDR3 protein: CASSGQGKFNEQFF

clone size: many
J gene: TRBJ1-6
V gene: TRBV6-1
D gene: NA
CDR3 DNA: TGTGCCTCCCGAGGCAGGCTAAATAATTCACCCCTCCACTTT
CDR3 protein: CASRGRLNNSPLHF

clone size: NA
J gene: TRBJ2-2
V gene: TRBV5-6
D gene: NA
CDR3 DNA: TGTGCCAGCAGCTTACCGGGACAAAGGGACACCGGGGAGCTGTTTTTT
CDR3 protein: CASSLPGQRDTGELFF

clone size: NA
J gene: TRBJ1-4
V gene: TRBV24-1
D gene: NA
CDR3 DNA: TGTGCCACCAGTGATTCGGCTACGGAAAAACTGTTTTTT
CDR3 protein: CATSDSATEKLFF

clone size: NA
J gene: TRBJ1-1
V gene: TRBV2
D gene: NA
CDR3 DNA: TGTGCCAGCAGTGGAGCATTATGGGGTACTGAAGCTTTCTTT
CDR3 protein: CASSGALWGTEAFF

clone size: many
J gene: TRBJ1-5
V gene: TRBV7-9
D gene: TRBD1
CDR3 DNA: TGTGCCAGCAGCTCAGCCGGGACAGCAGGTCAGCCCCAGCATTTT
CDR3 protein: CASSSAGTAGQPQHF

clone size: NA
J gene: TRBJ1-5
V gene: TRBV28
D gene: NA
CDR3 DNA: TGTGCCAGCAGTTTTAATCAGCCCCAGCATTTT
CDR3 protein: CASSFNQPQHF

clone size: NA
J gene: TRBJ1-2
V gene: TRBV7-9
D gene: TRBD1
CDR3 DNA: TGTGCCAGCAGCGTACGACAGGGGATGAACTATGGCTACACCTTC
CDR3 protein: CASSVRQGMNYGYTF

clone size: NA
J gene: TRBJ1-1
V gene: TRBV20-1
D gene: NA
CDR3 DNA: TGCAGTGCTAGAGGGTCCGGGTCCGAAACTGAAGCTTTCTTT
CDR3 protein: CSARGSGSETEAFF

clone size: NA
J gene: TRBJ2-1
V gene: TRBV20-1
D gene: NA
CDR3 DNA: TGCAGTGCTAGAGACGTGGCTAGCCGGGCCAATGAGCAGTTCTTC
CDR3 protein: CSARDVASRANEQFF

clone size: many
J gene: TRBJ1-1
V gene: TRBV19
D gene: NA
CDR3 DNA: TGTGCCAGTAGTATAGTGGGAGGGACTGAAGCTTTCTTT
CDR3 protein: CASSIVGGTEAFF

clone size: many
J gene: TRBJ2-7
V gene: TRBV20-1
D gene: TRBD1
CDR3 DNA: TGCAGTGCTAGAGTTCCAGGGGGCGGCTACGAGCAGTACTTC
CDR3 protein: CSARVPGGGYEQYF

clone size: many
J gene: TRBJ1-5
V gene: TRBV6-5
D gene: NA
CDR3 DNA: TGTGCCAGCAGTTACGGGGACACGAATCAGCCCCAGCATTTT
CDR3 protein: CASSYGDTNQPQHF

clone size: many
J gene: TRBJ1-4
V gene: TRBV20-1
D gene: NA
CDR3 DNA: TGCAGTGCTAGTACCAGGGAGGACGCTAATGAAAAACTGTTTTTT
CDR3 protein: CSASTREDANEKLFF

clone size: NA
J gene: TRBJ2-7
V gene: TRBV7-9
D gene: TRBD1
CDR3 DNA: TGTGCCAGCAGCGGACAGGGCGTAGGGCAGTACTTC
CDR3 protein: CASSGQGVGQYF

clone size: NA
J gene: TRBJ1-2
V gene: TRBV5-3
D gene: NA
CDR3 DNA: TGTGCCAGCAGCTCACCCGGGCAGCTTTGGGGCTACACCTTC
CDR3 protein: CASSSPGQLWGYTF

clone size: NA
J gene: TRBJ1-1
V gene: TRBV20-1
D gene: NA
CDR3 DNA: TGCAGTGCTCCTCGCAAGAACACTGAAGCTTTCTTT
CDR3 protein: CSAPRKNTEAFF

clone size: few
J gene: TRBJ1-2
V gene: TRBV2
D gene: TRBD1
CDR3 DNA: TGTGCCAGCATGGGGACAGGGGGTATGGTTGGTGGCTACACCTTC
CDR3 protein: CASMGTGGMVGGYTF

clone size: few
J gene: TRBJ1-1
V gene: TRBV29-1
D gene: TRBD1
CDR3 DNA: TGCAGCGTTGATCAGGGGGCTTACACTGAAGCTTTCTTT
CDR3 protein: CSVDQGAYTEAFF

clone size: many
J gene: TRBJ1-6
V gene: TRBV9
D gene: TRBD1
CDR3 DNA: TGTGCCAGCAGCGGCGGACAGGGGAATTCACCCCTCCACTTT
CDR3 protein: CASSGGQGNSPLHF

clone size: NA
J gene: TRBJ2-3
V gene: TRBV9
D gene: NA
CDR3 DNA: TGTGCCAGCAGCGTCCCAACCGGGGCCTTTAGCACAGATACGCAGTATTTT
CDR3 protein: CASSVPTGAFSTDTQYF

clone size: few
J gene: TRBJ2-7
V gene: TRBV18
D gene: NA
CDR3 DNA: TGTGCCAGCTCACCACCGGCCGGGACCTCCTACGAGCAGTACTTC
CDR3 protein: CASSPPAGTSYEQYF

clone size: few
J gene: TRBJ2-1
V gene: TRBV10-1
D gene: TRBD1
CDR3 DNA: TGCGCCAGCAGTGCGGGCGGGACAGGGGATCGGAATGAGCAGTTCTTC
CDR3 protein: CASSAGGTGDRNEQFF

clone size: NA
J gene: TRBJ2-1
V gene: TRBV20-1
D gene: NA
CDR3 DNA: TGCAGTGCTAGGGGGGGCGGCTACAATGAGCAGTTCTTC
CDR3 protein: CSARGGGYNEQFF

clone size: NA
J gene: TRBJ1-3
V gene: TRBV10-3
D gene: NA
CDR3 DNA: TGTGCCACCCTGGAGGGACCTGGAAACACCATATATTTT
CDR3 protein: CATLEGPGNTIYF

clone size: few
J gene: TRBJ1-1
V gene: TRBV6-1
D gene: NA
CDR3 DNA: TGTGCCAGCAGTCTAAACAGGGACACTGAAGCTTTCTTT
CDR3 protein: CASSLNRDTEAFF

clone size: many
J gene: TRBJ2-7
V gene: TRBV7-3
D gene: NA
CDR3 DNA: TGTGCCAGCAGCCTAAGCGGGTCCTCGTCCTACGAGCAGTACTTC
CDR3 protein: CASSLSGSSSYEQYF

clone size: NA
J gene: TRBJ2-7
V gene: TRBV6-1
D gene: NA
CDR3 DNA: TGTGCCAGCAGTGACGCGGGTTGGGAGCAGTACTTC
CDR3 protein: CASSDAGWEQYF

clone size: NA
J gene: TRBJ1-5
V gene: TRBV6-1
D gene: TRBD1
CDR3 DNA: TGTGCCAGCCGGGGTGGACAGGGTTGGAATCAGCCCCAGCATTTT
CDR3 protein: CASRGGQGWNQPQHF

clone size: many
J gene: TRBJ1-1
V gene: TRBV6-1
D gene: NA
CDR3 DNA: TGTGCCAGCAGTGGGGACCGAACTCTATCAGCTTTCTTT
CDR3 protein: CASSGDRTLSAFF

clone size: many
J gene: TRBJ2-7
V gene: TRBV18
D gene: NA
CDR3 DNA: TGTGCCAGCTCACGGACCGGGGCCGAGCAGTACTTC
CDR3 protein: CASSRTGAEQYF

clone size: NA
J gene: TRBJ1-6
V gene: TRBV24-1
D gene: NA
CDR3 DNA: TGTGCCACCGGTGACGCGGGCTATAATTCACCCCTCCACTTT
CDR3 protein: CATGDAGYNSPLHF

clone size: many
J gene: TRBJ2-7
V gene: TRBV15
D gene: TRBD1
CDR3 DNA: TGTGCCACCAGCACCGGACAGGGCTTCGAGCAGTACTTC
CDR3 protein: CATSTGQGFEQYF

clone size: few
J gene: TRBJ2-7
V gene: TRBV12-3/TRBV12-4
D gene: TRBD1
CDR3 DNA: TGTGCCAGCAGTTTCATCCGCGGGACAGGTATCGGGCCAAGCTCCTACGAGCAGTACTTC
CDR3 protein: CASSFIRGTGIGPSSYEQYF

clone size: NA
J gene: TRBJ2-7
V gene: TRBV15
D gene: TRBD2
CDR3 DNA: TGTGCCACCAGCAGAGATCGGGTGGCGGGGGGAACCTACGAGCAGTACTTC
CDR3 protein: CATSRDRVAGGTYEQYF

clone size: NA
J gene: TRBJ2-3
V gene: TRBV7-2
D gene: TRBD2
CDR3 DNA: TGTGCCAGCAGCCAGATAGCGGGAGGCATCACAGATACGCAGTATTTT
CDR3 protein: CASSQIAGGITDTQYF

clone size: NA
J gene: TRBJ1-2
V gene: TRBV19
D gene: NA
CDR3 DNA: TGTGCCAGTAGGATGGACAGAACCTATGGCTACACCTTC
CDR3 protein: CASRMDRTYGYTF